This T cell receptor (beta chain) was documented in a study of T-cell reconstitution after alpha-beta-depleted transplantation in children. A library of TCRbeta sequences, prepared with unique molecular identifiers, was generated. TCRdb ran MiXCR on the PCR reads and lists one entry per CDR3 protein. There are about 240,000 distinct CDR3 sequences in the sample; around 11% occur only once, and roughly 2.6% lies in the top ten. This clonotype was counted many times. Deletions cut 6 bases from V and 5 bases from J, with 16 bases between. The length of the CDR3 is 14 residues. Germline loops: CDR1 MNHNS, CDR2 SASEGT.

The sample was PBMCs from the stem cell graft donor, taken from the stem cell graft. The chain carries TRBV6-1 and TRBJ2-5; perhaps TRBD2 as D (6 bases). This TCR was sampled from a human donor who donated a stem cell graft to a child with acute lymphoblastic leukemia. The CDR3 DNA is TGTGCCAGCAGCGCCGGGTCTCGGGGGGAGACCCAGTACTTC. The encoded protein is CASSAGSRGETQYF.